These 3 T cell receptor beta chains share one sample of origin, sequenced in a study of blood T cell repertoires in COVID-19. The data were produced by immunoSEQ multiplex PCR, yet TCRdb's version contains in-frame clones alone and is incomplete. The sample yields fewer than 130,000 clones, about 85% seen once. The sample taken for sequencing was peripheral blood. All receptors come from a human donor in a cohort sampled during active COVID-19.

This clone was found once. The chain combines TRBV7-2 with TRBJ1-4; D not resolved. Looked up from germline, CDR1 is SGHTA and CDR2 is FQGNSA. Trimming pared 5 bases from V and 3 bases from J, leaving 7 bases between. The CDR3 loop spans 13 amino acids. The CDR3 reads CASSQLSNEKLFF. The CDR3 DNA sequence: TGTGCCAGCAGCCAGTTGTCTAATGAAAAACTGTTTTTT.

The table lists this clone with a few counts. The J gene is TRBJ2-4, the V gene TRBV2, with D possibly being TRBD1 (6 bases). Germline V gene sequence: CDR1 SNHLY, CDR2 FYNNEI. This CDR3 has 14 residues. Trimming took 3 bases from V and 9 from J, leaving 15 bases between them. The CDR3 reads CASSDEQGHVIQYF. The CDR3 nucleotides are TGTGCCAGCAGTGATGAACAGGGCCACGTCATTCAGTACTTC.

This chain links TRBV7-2 with TRBJ1-5, with D perhaps matching TRBD1 (5 bases). CDR1 is SGHTA and CDR2 is FQGNSA in the germline V gene. This CDR3 has 15 residues. V lost 6 bases and J lost 1, with 13 bases in between. Here the CDR3 DNA reads TGTGCCAGCAGTTCCTTCTCAGGGAGCAATCAGCCCCAGCATTTT. Amino acids: CASSSFSGSNQPQHF.